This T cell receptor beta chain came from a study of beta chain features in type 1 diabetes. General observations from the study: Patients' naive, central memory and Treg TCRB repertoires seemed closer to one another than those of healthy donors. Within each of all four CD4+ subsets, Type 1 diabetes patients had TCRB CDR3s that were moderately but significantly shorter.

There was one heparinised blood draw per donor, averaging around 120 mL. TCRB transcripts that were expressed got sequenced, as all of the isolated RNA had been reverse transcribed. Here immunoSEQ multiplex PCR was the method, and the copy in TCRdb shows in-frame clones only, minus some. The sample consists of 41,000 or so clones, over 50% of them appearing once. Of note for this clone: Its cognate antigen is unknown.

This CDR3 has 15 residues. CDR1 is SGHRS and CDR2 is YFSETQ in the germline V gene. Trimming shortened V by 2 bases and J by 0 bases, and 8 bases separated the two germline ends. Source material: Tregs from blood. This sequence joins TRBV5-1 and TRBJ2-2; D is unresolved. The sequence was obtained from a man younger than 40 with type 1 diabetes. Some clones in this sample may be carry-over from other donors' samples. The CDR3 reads CASSLQTANTGELFF. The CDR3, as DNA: TGCGCCAGCAGCTTACAGACCGCGAACACCGGGGAGCTGTTTTTT.